The entry below gives a single T cell receptor (beta chain) sequence along with its context. The antigen is not known. This sample is part of a study of cytomegalovirus exposure and HLA in healthy donors. Findings of the study overall: DRB1 had the most TCR associations and HLA-C the fewest, a later analysis found, with rates varying by HLA locus. A later analysis found common viral pathogens apparently linked to several of the most significant clusters. Most of the TCR beta V segments (in an earlier analysis) were productive either about 90% or about 30% of the time. A later analysis reportedly found fewer N-insertions in an Asian-associated ancestry cluster than the roughly 700-donor mean.

The PCR employed 60 Vbeta primers together with 13 Jbeta primers. This table comes from immunoSEQ multiplex PCR, and its TCRdb copy is limited to in-frame clones, with some not included. The table includes fewer than 200,000 clones, about four fifths detected once. Sequenced material: PBMCs. This clonotype was obtained from a man aged 45-60 years in good health and CMV-seropositive.

The CDR3 here is CASSFTGQRREQYF. CDR3 DNA: TGCGCCAGCAGCTTTACAGGCCAGAGACGCGAGCAGTACTTC. The J gene is TRBJ2-5, the V gene TRBV5-1, with a possible D match to TRBD1 (5 bases). The J call is uncertain, as TRBJ2-7 better fits the DNA end. The V gene's germline CDR1 is SGHRS and CDR2 YFSETQ. The CDR3 is 14 amino acids.